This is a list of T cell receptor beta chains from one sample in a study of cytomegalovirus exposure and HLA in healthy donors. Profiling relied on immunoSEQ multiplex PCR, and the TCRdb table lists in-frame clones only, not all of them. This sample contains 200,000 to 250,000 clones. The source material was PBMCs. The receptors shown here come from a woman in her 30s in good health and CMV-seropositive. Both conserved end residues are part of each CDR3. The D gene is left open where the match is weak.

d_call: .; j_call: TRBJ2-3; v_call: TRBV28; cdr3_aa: CASSPSGASTDTQYF; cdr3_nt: TGTGCCAGCAGTCCCAGTGGGGCTAGCACAGATACGCAGTATTTT
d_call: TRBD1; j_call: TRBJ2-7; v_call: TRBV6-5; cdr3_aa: CASSYGQGAPYEQYF; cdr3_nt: TGTGCCAGCAGTTACGGACAGGGGGCCCCGTACGAGCAGTACTTC
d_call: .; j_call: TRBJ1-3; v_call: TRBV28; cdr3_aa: CASSVGPSALSGNTIYF; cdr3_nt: TGTGCTAGCTCCGTGGGCCCCTCGGCGCTCTCTGGAAACACCATATATTTT
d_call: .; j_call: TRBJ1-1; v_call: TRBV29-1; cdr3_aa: CSVEKDRVNTEAFF; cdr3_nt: TGCAGCGTGGAAAAGGACAGAGTGAACACTGAAGCTTTCTTT
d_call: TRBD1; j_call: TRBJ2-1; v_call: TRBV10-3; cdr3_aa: CATTGDPRSNEQFF; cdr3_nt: TGTGCCACCACAGGGGACCCTCGGAGCAATGAGCAGTTCTTC
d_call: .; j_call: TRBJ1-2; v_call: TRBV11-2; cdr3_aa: CASSQRGYYGYTF; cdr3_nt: TGTGCCAGCAGCCAAAGGGGTTACTATGGCTACACCTTC
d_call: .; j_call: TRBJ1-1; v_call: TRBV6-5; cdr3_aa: CASRVILSNTEAFF; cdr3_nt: TGTGCCAGCAGGGTTATCCTCAGTAACACTGAAGCTTTCTTT
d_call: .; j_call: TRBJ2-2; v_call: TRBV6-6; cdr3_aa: CASSPSRRTNTGELFF; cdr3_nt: TGTGCCAGCAGTCCCTCTAGGCGGACGAACACCGGGGAGCTGTTTTTT
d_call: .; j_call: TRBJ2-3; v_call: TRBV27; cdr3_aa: CASTTSGRYTDTQYF; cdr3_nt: TGTGCCAGCACGACGTCGGGGAGGTATACGGATACGCAGTATTTT
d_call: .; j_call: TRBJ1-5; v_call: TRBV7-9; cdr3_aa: CASSLVGGEGQPQHF; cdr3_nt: TGTGCCAGCAGTTTAGTCGGGGGGGAAGGACAGCCCCAGCATTTT
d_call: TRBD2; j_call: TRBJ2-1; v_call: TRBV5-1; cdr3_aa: CASSLQGTSGTYNEQFF; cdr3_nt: TGCGCCAGCAGCTTGCAGGGAACTAGCGGTACCTACAATGAGCAGTTCTTC
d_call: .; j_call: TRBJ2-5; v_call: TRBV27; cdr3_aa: CASSLGRRGDLLETQYF; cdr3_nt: TGTGCCAGCAGTTTAGGTCGCAGGGGTGACCTGCTGGAGACCCAGTACTTC
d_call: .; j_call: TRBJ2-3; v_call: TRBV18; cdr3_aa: CASSPLGVAQYF; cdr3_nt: TGTGCCAGCTCTCCTCTAGGGGTGGCGCAGTATTTT
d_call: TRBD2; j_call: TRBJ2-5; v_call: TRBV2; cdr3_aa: CASTYPTSGQETQYF; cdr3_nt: TGTGCCAGCACCTACCCGACTAGCGGGCAAGAGACCCAGTACTTC
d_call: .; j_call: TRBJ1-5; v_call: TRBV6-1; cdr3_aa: CASSQGNNQPQHF; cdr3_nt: TGTGCCAGCAGTCAGGGGAACAATCAGCCCCAGCATTTT
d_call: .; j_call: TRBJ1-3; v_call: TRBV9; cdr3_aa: CASSETGGNTIYF; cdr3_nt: TGTGCCAGCAGCGAGACAGGAGGAAACACCATATATTTT
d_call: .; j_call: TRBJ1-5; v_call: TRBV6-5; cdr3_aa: CASSPRPGEHQPQHF; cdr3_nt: TGTGCCAGCAGCCCCCGTCCGGGTGAGCATCAGCCCCAGCATTTT
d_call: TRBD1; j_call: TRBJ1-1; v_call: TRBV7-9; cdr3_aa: CASRKDRGDTEAFF; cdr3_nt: TGTGCCAGCAGGAAAGACAGGGGGGACACTGAAGCTTTCTTT
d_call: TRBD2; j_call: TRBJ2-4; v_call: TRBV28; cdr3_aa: CASSLRAGGQNIQYF; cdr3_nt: TGTGCCAGCAGTTTACGAGCGGGAGGACAAAACATTCAGTACTTC
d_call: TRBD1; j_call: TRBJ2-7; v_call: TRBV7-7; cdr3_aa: CASSYRRDRVDPIRLYEQYF; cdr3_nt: TGTGCCAGCAGCTACCGGCGGGACAGGGTAGATCCAATTCGACTCTACGAGCAGTACTTC
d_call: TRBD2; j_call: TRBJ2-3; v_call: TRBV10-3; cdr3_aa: CAISLAGGSDTQYF; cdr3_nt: TGTGCCATCAGTCTAGCGGGAGGGTCAGATACGCAGTATTTT
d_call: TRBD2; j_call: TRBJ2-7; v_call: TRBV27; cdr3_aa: CASSQNLGTTYEQYF; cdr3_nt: TGTGCCAGCAGTCAAAACCTCGGGACTACCTACGAGCAGTACTTC
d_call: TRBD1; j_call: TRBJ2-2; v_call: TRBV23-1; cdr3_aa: CARTRPTRDRVPSGELFF; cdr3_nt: TGCGCCAGGACTCGCCCAACTCGGGACAGGGTTCCAAGCGGGGAGCTGTTTTTT
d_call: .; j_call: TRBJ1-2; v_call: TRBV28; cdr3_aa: CASSFRQSTNTF; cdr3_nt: TGTGCCAGCAGTTTCAGGCAGAGTACGAACACCTTC
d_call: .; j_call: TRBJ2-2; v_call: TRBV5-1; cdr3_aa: CASSYQGANTGELFF; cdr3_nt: TGCGCCAGCAGCTACCAGGGTGCGAACACCGGGGAGCTGTTTTTT
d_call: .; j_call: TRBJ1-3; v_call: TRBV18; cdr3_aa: CASSEAPAQSGNTIYF; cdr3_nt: TGTGCCAGCTCAGAGGCCCCAGCGCAGTCTGGAAACACCATATATTTT
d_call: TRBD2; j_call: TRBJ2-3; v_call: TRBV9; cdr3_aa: CASSALKSGRRDTQYF; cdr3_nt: TGTGCCAGCAGCGCCTTGAAAAGCGGGAGAAGAGATACGCAGTATTTT
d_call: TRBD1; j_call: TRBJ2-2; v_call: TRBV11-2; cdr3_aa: CASSFQDRALTGELFF; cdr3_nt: TGTGCCAGCAGCTTTCAGGACAGGGCATTAACCGGGGAGCTGTTTTTT
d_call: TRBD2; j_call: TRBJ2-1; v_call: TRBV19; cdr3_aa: CASGRGVSYNEQFF; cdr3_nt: TGTGCCAGTGGTCGGGGGGTTTCCTACAATGAGCAGTTCTTC